This is a list of T cell receptor beta chains from one sample in a study of blood T cell repertoires in COVID-19. TCRdb's table, derived via immunoSEQ multiplex PCR, lists solely in-frame clones and lacks some. The sample records 35,000 to 45,000 clones, 80% being singletons. The sample comprised peripheral blood. These receptors all stem from a man aged 65 to 85 with acute or convalescent COVID-19. The conserved cysteine and the conserved F or W are not part of the CDR3 here.

V,length,J,CDR3
TRBV11-2,10,TRBJ2-7,ASGTLVDEQY
TRBV29-1,10,TRBJ1-2,SVPGFNYGYT
TRBV5-1,14,TRBJ1-4,ASSLNGAGTNEKLF
TRBV5-1,13,TRBJ1-2,ASSGGTGVNYGYT
TRBV5-1,11,TRBJ2-7,ASKGGSSYEQY
TRBV19,13,TRBJ1-3,ASSIGRSSGNTIY
TRBV5-4,14,TRBJ2-7,ASSLGTPGGSYEQY
TRBV6-5,14,TRBJ1-1,ASSYSTARTYSEAF
TRBV24-1,13,TRBJ2-4,ATSEAGGRGNIQY
TRBV19,11,TRBJ1-1,ASSRSTNTEAF
TRBV2,14,TRBJ2-6,ASSRQGLSGANVLT
TRBV18,13,TRBJ2-2,ASSPGGAATGELF
TRBV27,13,TRBJ1-2,ASRLRQGVNYGYT
TRBV13,15,TRBJ1-2,ASTRQGATLANYGYT
TRBV6-6,11,TRBJ1-2,ASSYGDRVLFT
TRBV27,14,TRBJ2-3,ASSLNNGLNTDTQY
TRBV30,11,TRBJ1-1,ACHRPLNTEAF
TRBV14,11,TRBJ1-1,ASSQYTGTEAF
TRBV5-6,13,TRBJ1-1,ASSLAGGARTEAF
TRBV7-8,15,TRBJ2-7,ASSIGGRGQGGYEQY
TRBV5-1,12,TRBJ2-3,ASSLGTLIDTQY
TRBV27,12,TRBJ2-1,ASSSYRGGDEQF